The sequence of this T cell receptor (beta chain) was determined in a study of B cell selection in AIRE deficiency (dated 2019 in TCRdb). In terms of the full investigation: A comparison of TCRbeta repertoires of sorted blood CD4+ conventional T cells and regulatory T cells was made between AIRE-deficient patients and healthy controls. The TCR-sequenced cohort comprised roughly 5 AIRE-deficient APECED patients and roughly 5 healthy control donors. The research as a whole found: Shared Treg sequences had shorter CDR3s, which reflects a bias toward rearrangements containing few non-templated nucleotide insertions. In terms of TCRBV gene usage, CDR3 length and TCR diversity, Tconv and Treg cells from AIRE-deficient patients looked similar to Tconv and Treg cells from healthy donors. Only TCRbeta chains were sequenced; approximately 40% of shared healthy-donor Treg sequences also occurred in healthy Tconv, possibly because of differing TCRalpha chains. Of fewer than 4,000 shared Treg TCRbeta sequences, approximately 30% were shared only among healthy donors and approximately 9% only among patients, suggesting less efficient Treg selection without AIRE. Approximately 31% of Treg TCRbeta sequences shared among healthy donors appeared in patient Tconv cells, suggesting diversion of Treg-biased clones into the Tconv compartment.

For sorting, conventional CD4 T cells were defined as CD4+CD127+ cells. The AIRE-deficient patients had APECED syndrome. A FACSAria flow cytometer was used to sort the Tconv and Treg cells intended for TCRbeta sequencing. Sorted cells were collected into 5-ml round-bottom polystyrene tubes, and dry cell pellets were frozen at -80°C before sequencing. The junction shows trimming of 5 bases on V and 8 bases on J, plus 21 bases between the germline ends. The germline V gene specifies SGHTA as CDR1 and FQGNSA as CDR2. Reading from cysteine to phenylalanine, the CDR3 counts 15 amino acids. Of the read, only the CDR3 DNA is kept; its 45 bases are in frame from base 1. In regard to this clone: It has no known antigen specificity. The sample holds no much larger clone one base away, and base qualities are not on file.

The immunoSEQ platform was used for TCRbeta chain sequencing. Under the source paper's analysis protocol: Approximately 100,000 distinct in-frame TCRbeta sequences from patients and 13.4x10^4 from healthy donors were obtained from pooled conventional T cell repertoires. Treg TCRbeta sequences shared by two or more individuals were defined as public, and these public Treg TCRbeta sequences were subsequently searched for in Tconv repertoires. Differences between groups were assessed using Mann-Whitney U tests with Bonferroni-Dunn correction in GraphPad Prism 7.03. The table was pulled from immuneACCESS by TCRdb, which kept in-frame rearrangements only. Such tables lose some clones; where checked, under half of the loss comes from unresolved V genes, and the rest has no known cause. Clone size and V and J calls were adopted from that table, with D and trimming inferred from the DNA. Counted in this sample were tens of thousands of clones; 97% of them appeared once. 0.3% of the sample rests with the top ten.

The source of this sequence is a human donor with AIRE deficiency. The sample taken for sequencing was conventional CD4+ T cells sorted from PBMCs. This sequence uses TRBV7-2 and TRBJ1-1; no D gene can be assigned with confidence. The nucleotides read TGTGCCAGCAGCATCAATATCGGTTTCAGGCTAGAAGCTTTCTTT. This encodes CASSINIGFRLEAFF.